This T cell receptor (beta chain) was captured by sequencing in a study of beta chain features in type 1 diabetes. General study results and limits: Among patients with Type 1 diabetes, TCRB CDR3s were moderately but significantly shorter in every one of the four CD4+ subsets. PCR might pick shorter templates more often, in the same way for patients and controls.

Comments on this clone: Its antigen remains unknown.

Investigators reverse transcribed all isolated RNA, so they sequenced expressed TCRB transcripts. Read counts averaged roughly 3.7 million for samples of naive, central memory and regulatory T cells. Profiling relied on immunoSEQ multiplex PCR, and the TCRdb table lists in-frame clones only, not all of them. The table lists hundreds of thousands of clones, approximately 12% of them singletons. The germline V gene encodes CDR1 KGHSH and CDR2 LQKENI. Trimming at V came to 10 bases and at J to 2 bases, leaving 8 bases not matched to a gene. This CDR3 has 14 residues. Sequenced input: naive CD4+ T cells from blood. The chain links TRBV18 to TRBJ2-3, with TRBD1 matching 8 bases. The clonotype originates from a woman under 30 with type 1 diabetes. The CDR3 loop reads CATMRGQDTDTQYF. For the CDR3, the DNA is TGTGCCACTATGCGGGGACAGGACACAGATACGCAGTATTTT.